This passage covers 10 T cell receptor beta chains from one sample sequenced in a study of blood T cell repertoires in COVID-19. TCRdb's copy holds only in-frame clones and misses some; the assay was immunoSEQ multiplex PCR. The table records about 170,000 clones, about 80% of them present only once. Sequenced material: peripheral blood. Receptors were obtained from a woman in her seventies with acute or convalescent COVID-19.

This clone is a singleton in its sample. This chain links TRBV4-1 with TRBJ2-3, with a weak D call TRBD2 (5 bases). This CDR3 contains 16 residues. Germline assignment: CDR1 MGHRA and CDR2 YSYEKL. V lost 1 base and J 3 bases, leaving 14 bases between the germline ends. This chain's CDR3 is CASSQVIRSGTDTQYF. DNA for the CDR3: TGCGCCAGCAGCCAAGTAATACGCTCGGGGACAGATACGCAGTATTTT.

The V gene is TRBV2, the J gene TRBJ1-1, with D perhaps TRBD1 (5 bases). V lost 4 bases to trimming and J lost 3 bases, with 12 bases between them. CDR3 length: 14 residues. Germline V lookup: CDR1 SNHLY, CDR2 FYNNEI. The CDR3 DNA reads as TGTGCCAGCAGTGGAGGAGCGGGGGACACTGAAGCTTTCTTT. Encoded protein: CASSGGAGDTEAFF.

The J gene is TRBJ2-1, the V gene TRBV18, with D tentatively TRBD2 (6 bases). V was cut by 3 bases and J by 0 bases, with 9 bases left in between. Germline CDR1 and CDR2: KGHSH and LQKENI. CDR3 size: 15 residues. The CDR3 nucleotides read TGTGCCAGCTCACCGGTGCGGGGCTCCTACAATGAGCAGTTCTTC. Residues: CASSPVRGSYNEQFF.

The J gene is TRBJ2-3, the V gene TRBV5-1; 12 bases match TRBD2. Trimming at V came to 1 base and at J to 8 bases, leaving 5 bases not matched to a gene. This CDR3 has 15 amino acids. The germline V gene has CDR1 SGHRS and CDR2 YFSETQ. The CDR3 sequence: CASSLMTSGGSTQYF. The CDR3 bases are TGCGCCAGCAGCTTGATGACTAGCGGGGGTTCTACGCAGTATTTT. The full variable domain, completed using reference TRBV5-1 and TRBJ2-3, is KAGVTQTPRYLIKTRGQQVTLSCSPISGHRSVSWYQQTPGQGLQFLFEYFSETQRNKGNFPGRFSGRQFSNSRSEMNVSTLELGDSALYLCASSLMTSGGSTQYFGPGTRLTVL.

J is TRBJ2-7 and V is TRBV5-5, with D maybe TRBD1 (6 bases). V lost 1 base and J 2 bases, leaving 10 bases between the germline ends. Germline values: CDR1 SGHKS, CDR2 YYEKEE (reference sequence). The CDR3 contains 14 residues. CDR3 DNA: TGTGCCAGCAGCTTGAGCAGGGGAACCTACGAGCAGTACTTC. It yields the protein CASSLSRGTYEQYF. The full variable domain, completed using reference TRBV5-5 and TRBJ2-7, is DAGVTQSPTHLIKTRGQQVTLRCSPISGHKSVSWYQQVLGQGPQFIFQYYEKEERGRGNFPDRFSARQFPNYSSELNVNALLLGDSALYLCASSLSRGTYEQYFGPGTRLTVT.

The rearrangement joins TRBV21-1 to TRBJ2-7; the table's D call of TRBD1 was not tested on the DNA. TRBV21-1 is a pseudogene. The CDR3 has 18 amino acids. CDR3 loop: CASSSRFDRGGRSYEQYF. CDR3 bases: TGTGCCAGCAGCTCCCGCTTCGACAGGGGGGGAAGGTCCTACGAGCAGTACTTC.

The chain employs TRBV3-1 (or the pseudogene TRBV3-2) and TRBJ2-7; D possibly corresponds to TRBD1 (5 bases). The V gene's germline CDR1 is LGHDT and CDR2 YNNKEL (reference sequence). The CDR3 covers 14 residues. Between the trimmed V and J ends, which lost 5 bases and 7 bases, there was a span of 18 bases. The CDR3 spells CASSNNQGWQEQYF. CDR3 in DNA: TGTGCCAGCAGCAACAACCAGGGTTGGCAAGAGCAGTACTTC.

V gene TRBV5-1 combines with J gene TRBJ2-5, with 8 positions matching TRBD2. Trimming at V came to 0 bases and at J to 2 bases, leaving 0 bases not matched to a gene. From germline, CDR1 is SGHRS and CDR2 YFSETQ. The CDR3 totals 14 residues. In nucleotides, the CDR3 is TGCGCCAGCAGCTTGGGACTAGCGCAAGAGACCCAGTACTTC. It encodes CASSLGLAQETQYF.

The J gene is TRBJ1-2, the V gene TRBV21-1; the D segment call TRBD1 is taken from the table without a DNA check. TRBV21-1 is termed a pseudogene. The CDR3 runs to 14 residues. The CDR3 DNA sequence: TGTGCCAGCAGCAAAGACAGGGGTGATCATGGCTACACCTTC. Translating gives CASSKDRGDHGYTF.

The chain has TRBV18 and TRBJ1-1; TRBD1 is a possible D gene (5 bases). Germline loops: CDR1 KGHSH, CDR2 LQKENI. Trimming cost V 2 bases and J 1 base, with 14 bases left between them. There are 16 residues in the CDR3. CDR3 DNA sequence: TGTGCCAGCTCACCATCGGGTCGACAGCAGAACACTGAAGCTTTCTTT. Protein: CASSPSGRQQNTEAFF.